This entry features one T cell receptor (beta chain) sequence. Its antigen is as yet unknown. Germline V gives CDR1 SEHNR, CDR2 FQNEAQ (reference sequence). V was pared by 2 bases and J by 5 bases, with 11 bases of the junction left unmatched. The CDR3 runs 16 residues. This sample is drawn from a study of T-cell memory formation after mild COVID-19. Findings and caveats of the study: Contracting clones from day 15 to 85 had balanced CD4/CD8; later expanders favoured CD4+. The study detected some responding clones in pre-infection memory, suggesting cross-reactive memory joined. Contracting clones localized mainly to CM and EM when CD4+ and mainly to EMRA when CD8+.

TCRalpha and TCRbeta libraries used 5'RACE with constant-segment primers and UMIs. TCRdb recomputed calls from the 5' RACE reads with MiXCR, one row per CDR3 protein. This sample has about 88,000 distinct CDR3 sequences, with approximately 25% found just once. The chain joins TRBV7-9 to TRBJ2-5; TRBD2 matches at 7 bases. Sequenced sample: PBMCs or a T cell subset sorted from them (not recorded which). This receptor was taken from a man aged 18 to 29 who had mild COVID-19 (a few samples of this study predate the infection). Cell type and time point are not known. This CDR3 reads CASSLWKRGRGETQYF. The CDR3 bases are TGTGCCAGCAGCTTATGGAAGCGGGGCCGGGGGGAGACCCAGTACTTC.